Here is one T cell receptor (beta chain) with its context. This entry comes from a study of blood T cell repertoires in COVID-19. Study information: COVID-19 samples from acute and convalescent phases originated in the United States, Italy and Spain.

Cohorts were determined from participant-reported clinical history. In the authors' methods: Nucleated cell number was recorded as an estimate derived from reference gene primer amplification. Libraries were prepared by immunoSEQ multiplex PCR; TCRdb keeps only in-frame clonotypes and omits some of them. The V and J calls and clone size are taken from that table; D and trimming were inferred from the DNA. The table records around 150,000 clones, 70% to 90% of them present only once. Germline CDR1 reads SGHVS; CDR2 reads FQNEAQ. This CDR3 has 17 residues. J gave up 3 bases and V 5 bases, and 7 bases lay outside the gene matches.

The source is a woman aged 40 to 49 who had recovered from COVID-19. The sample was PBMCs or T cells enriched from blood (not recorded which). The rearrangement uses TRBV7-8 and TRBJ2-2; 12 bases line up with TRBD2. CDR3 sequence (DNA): TGTGCCAGCAGCCACCCCCTAGCGGGAGGGGACACCGGGGAGCTGTTTTTT. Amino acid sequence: CASSHPLAGGDTGELFF.